The 9 T cell receptor beta chains listed next were all sequenced from one sample in a study of blood T cells in healthy people across ages. With a J-beta primer mix and a sample-barcoded 5' primer, a second PCR ran about 7 to 12 cycles. TCRdb recomputed calls from the 5' RACE reads with MiXCR, one row per CDR3 protein. The table records a few hundred thousand distinct CDR3 sequences, about 25% of them present only once. Material: blood. Receptors originate from a woman aged 70 to 79 in good health.

The table lists this clonotype with a count of one. The chain combines TRBV6-5 with TRBJ1-2; D might be TRBD1 (5 bases). Germline CDR1 MNHEY, CDR2 SVGAGI. This CDR3 comprises 17 residues. V was pared by 6 bases and J by 5 bases, with 25 bases between. The CDR3 sequence is CASSPRDSLGPWYGYTF. In nucleotides, the CDR3 is TGTGCCAGCAGCCCGCGCGACAGCCTGGGGCCTTGGTATGGCTACACCTTC.

This clonotype was found a few times. The J gene is TRBJ2-3, the V gene TRBV11-2, with no clear D. The V and J ends lost 1 base and 6 bases respectively, with 11 bases between them. CDR1 and CDR2 from the germline V gene are SGHAT and FQNNGV. CDR3 length equals 14 residues. The CDR3: CASSLGRLGDTQYF. As DNA, the CDR3 is TGTGCCAGCAGCTTAGGCCGGCTTGGCGATACGCAGTATTTT.

This clonotype turned up a few times. The V call is TRBV10-3, the J call TRBJ2-5; no clear D. Trimming removed 5 bases from V and 1 base from J, with 5 bases in between. The CDR3 has 12 amino acids. Germline CDR1 and CDR2: ENHRY and SYGVKD. The CDR3 spells CAISNSQETQYF. DNA for the CDR3: TGTGCCATCAGTAATAGCCAAGAGACCCAGTACTTC.

This clonotype was observed a handful of times. The chain joins TRBV29-1 to TRBJ2-3, with 7 bases identical to TRBD2. Unmatched junction bases numbered 5, after V lost 7 bases and J lost 4 bases. The CDR3 has 12 amino acids. Germline CDR1 SQVTM, CDR2 ANQGSEA. The DNA of the CDR3 is TGCAGCGGATGGGGAGGGGCAGATACGCAGTATTTT. It specifies CSGWGGADTQYF.

This clonotype was recorded many times. The J gene is TRBJ1-2, the V gene TRBV13, with D unresolved. Germline values: CDR1 PRHDT, CDR2 FYEKMQ (reference sequence). CDR3 length: 14 residues. The V gene lost 3 bases and the J gene lost 4 bases, with 12 bases spanning the gap. This CDR3 is CASSFRLDPYGYTF. The CDR3 DNA reads TGTGCCAGCAGCTTTCGCTTAGACCCCTATGGCTACACCTTC. Looking up the rest from reference TRBV13 and TRBJ1-2 gives the full variable domain: AAGVIQSPRHLIKEKRETATLKCYPIPRHDTVYWYQQGPGQDPQFLISFYEKMQSDKGSIPDRFSAQQFSDYHSELNMSSLELGDSALYFCASSFRLDPYGYTFGSGTRLTVV.

The sample holds one count of this clonotype. V and J are TRBV20-1 and TRBJ2-7, with D tentatively TRBD2 (5 bases). V was trimmed by 3 bases and J by 0 bases, leaving 15 bases between them. CDR1 is DFQATT and CDR2 is SNEGSKA in the germline V gene (reference sequence). The CDR3 consists of 15 residues. The CDR3 is CSASEGGFSSYEQYF. The CDR3 nucleotides are TGCAGTGCTAGTGAGGGCGGTTTTAGCTCCTACGAGCAGTACTTC.

The J gene is TRBJ2-7, the V gene TRBV7-9, with D possibly matching TRBD2 (5 bases). This CDR3 spans 13 amino acids. Germline CDR1 reads SEHNR; CDR2 reads FQNEAQ (reference sequence). Between the trimmed V and J ends, which lost 8 bases and 2 bases, there was a span of 13 bases. The CDR3 here is CASGLAPTYEQYF. The CDR3, as DNA: TGTGCCAGCGGGTTAGCGCCAACCTACGAGCAGTACTTC. Supplemented by reference TRBV7-9 and TRBJ2-7, the full variable domain reads DTGVSQNPRHKITKRGQNVTFRCDPISEHNRLYWYRQTLGQGPEFLTYFQNEAQLEKSRLLSDRFSAERPKGSFSTLEIQRTEQGDSAMYLCASGLAPTYEQYFGPGTRLTVT.

This clonotype was observed a handful of times. The CDR3 DNA reads as TGCGCCAGCAGCTTGGTGGGAGGCACTTCCTACGAGCAGTACTTC. This encodes CASSLVGGTSYEQYF. The rearrangement uses TRBV5-1 and TRBJ2-7; perhaps TRBD2 as D (6 bases). V was clipped by 0 bases and J by 1 base, with 11 bases between them. Looked up from germline, CDR1 is SGHRS and CDR2 is YFSETQ. The CDR3 is 15 residues long.

The genes are TRBV20-1 and TRBJ2-1, with TRBD1 identical over 7 bases. V was clipped by 4 bases and J by 0 bases; unmatched bases: 6. The CDR3 loop spans 15 amino acids. Looked up from germline, CDR1 is DFQATT and CDR2 is SNEGSKA (reference sequence). The CDR3 loop is CSATDWTGSYNEQFF. In DNA, the CDR3 is TGCAGTGCTACAGATTGGACAGGCTCCTACAATGAGCAGTTCTTC.